This TCR beta chain was sequenced in a study of cytomegalovirus exposure and HLA in healthy donors. Use of 60 Vbeta and 13 Jbeta primers characterized the PCR. Assay used: immunoSEQ multiplex PCR; TCRdb lists only in-frame clones, some missing. This sample has fewer than 250,000 clones; about 89% occur once, and the top ten carry around 1.2%. Trimming pared 4 bases from V and 1 base from J, leaving 17 bases between. The CDR3 sequence is 17 residues long. The germline V gene encodes CDR1 SEHNR and CDR2 FQNEAQ (reference sequence). Material: PBMCs. The V and J genes are TRBV7-9 and TRBJ2-1, with a weak D call TRBD2 (5 bases). This TCR derives from a man aged 25 to 40 in good health and CMV-seronegative. CDR3 residues: CASSSRRTFSSYNEQFF. The CDR3 DNA sequence: TGTGCCAGCAGCTCCCGCCGGACTTTTTCTTCCTACAATGAGCAGTTCTTC.